These 27 T cell receptor beta chains were all obtained from the same sample, sequenced in a study of T cell responses to AZD1222 COVID-19 vaccine. This table comes from immunoSEQ multiplex PCR, and its TCRdb copy is limited to in-frame clones, with some not included. This sample has some 110,000 clones; 88% occur once, and the top ten carry about 4%. The material was peripheral blood, obtained 28 days after the second AZD1222 dose. The origin of the receptors is an adult who received the AZD1222 COVID-19 vaccine.

This chain connects TRBV7-2 to TRBJ2-1; 10 nucleotides line up with TRBD1. In germline, CDR1 is SGHTA, CDR2 FQGNSA. Trimming at V came to 5 bases and at J to 9 bases, leaving 7 bases not matched to a gene. The CDR3 contains 14 residues. CDR3 residues: CASSLWTGGGEQFF. The CDR3 coding sequence is TGTGCCAGCAGCCTATGGACAGGGGGAGGTGAGCAGTTCTTC.

J is TRBJ2-2 and V is TRBV7-9; 9 bases line up with TRBD2. Trimming took 5 bases from V and 5 from J; bases not matched to a gene: 6. Germline V lookup: CDR1 SEHNR, CDR2 FQNEAQ (reference sequence). This CDR3 has 15 residues. CDR3 in amino acids: CASSGVAGETGELFF. The CDR3 region has the DNA TGTGCCAGCAGCGGGGTAGCGGGAGAGACCGGGGAGCTGTTTTTT.

This sequence joins TRBV11-1 and TRBJ2-1, with 8 nucleotides matching TRBD2. The CDR3 spans 17 residues. From germline, CDR1 is SGHAT and CDR2 FQDESV (reference sequence). The ends lost 0 bases at V and 6 bases at J; junction bases unmatched: 10. The CDR3 sequence is CASSLAGGLGRGNEQFF. DNA for the CDR3: TGTGCCAGCAGCTTAGCAGGGGGACTAGGAAGGGGCAATGAGCAGTTCTTC.

The chain has TRBV10-3 and TRBJ2-7, with 10 positions matching TRBD2. Per germline, CDR1 ENHRY and CDR2 SYGVKD. V gave up 4 bases and J gave up 5 bases; unmatched junction bases: 2. This CDR3 has 13 residues. CDR3 protein: CAISVLAGDEQYF. CDR3 nucleotide sequence: TGTGCCATCAGTGTCCTAGCGGGAGACGAGCAGTACTTC.

The chain couples TRBV19 to TRBJ1-2, with D perhaps TRBD1 (5 bases). The germline V and J ends were trimmed by 7 bases and 6 bases, with 12 bases remaining between them. The germline V gene has CDR1 LNHDA and CDR2 SQIVND (reference sequence). The CDR3 totals 12 residues. The CDR3 sequence is CASNKQDHGYTF. CDR3 sequence (DNA): TGTGCCAGTAACAAACAGGACCATGGCTACACCTTC.

This rearrangement joins TRBV4-3 to TRBJ1-2; D uncertain. Looked up from germline, CDR1 is LGHNA and CDR2 is YSLEER. The CDR3 has 15 amino acids. The V end lost 4 bases, the J end lost 3 bases, and 15 bases lay between the germline ends. CDR3 DNA: TGCGCCAGCAGCCCCGATTTGGACCGTTACTATGGCTACACCTTC. This encodes CASSPDLDRYYGYTF.

This clone was picked up one time. The chain has TRBV5-4 and TRBJ2-2; D gene ambiguous. Germline-derived CDR1 and CDR2 are SGHNT and YYREEE (reference sequence). The germline V and J ends were trimmed by 4 bases and 2 bases, with 12 bases remaining between them. The CDR3 extends over 15 amino acids. DNA of the CDR3: TGTGCCAGCAGCAAAACACAGCCTAACACCGGGGAGCTGTTTTTT. Translated: CASSKTQPNTGELFF.

This clone was seen once. The rearrangement joins TRBV19 to TRBJ1-2; D possibly corresponds to TRBD1 (5 bases). The CDR3 has 15 amino acids. Trimming took off 3 bases at V and 5 bases at J, with 16 bases between the two ends. Germline lookup yields CDR1 LNHDA and CDR2 SQIVND (reference sequence). The CDR3 coding sequence is TGTGCCAGTAGTATTGCAGCACAGGTCCGATATGGCTACACCTTC. It specifies CASSIAAQVRYGYTF.

This chain joins TRBV11-2 and TRBJ1-5; TRBD1 is a possible D gene (5 bases). Germline loops: CDR1 SGHAT, CDR2 FQNNGV. The V end lost 0 bases, the J end lost 7 bases, and 13 bases lay between the germline ends. The CDR3 has 15 amino acids. The CDR3, as DNA: TGTGCCAGCAGCTTAGAATCTGGGGCGTACCAGCCCCAGCATTTT. The encoded protein is CASSLESGAYQPQHF. Looking up the rest from reference TRBV11-2 and TRBJ1-5 gives the full variable domain: EAGVAQSPRYKIIEKRQSVAFWCNPISGHATLYWYQQILGQGPKLLIQFQNNGVVDDSQLPKDRFSAERLKGVDSTLKIQPAKLEDSAVYLCASSLESGAYQPQHFGDGTRLSIL.

The table lists this clone with a count of one. The J gene is TRBJ1-1, the V gene TRBV7-6; D possibly corresponds to TRBD1 (5 bases). Deletions cut 5 bases from V and 0 bases from J, with 19 bases between. CDR3 size: 17 residues. The germline CDR1 and CDR2 sequences are SGHVS and FNYEAQ. Here the CDR3 reads CASSATRAGTLNTEAFF. CDR3 sequence (DNA): TGTGCCAGCAGCGCAACTAGGGCCGGGACCTTGAACACTGAAGCTTTCTTT.

CDR3 sequence reads: CASSLGSGKETQYF. In nucleotides, the CDR3 is TGTGCCAGCAGCTTAGGCAGCGGGAAAGAGACCCAGTACTTC. The chain joins TRBV7-9 to TRBJ2-5, with TRBD2 matching over 7 bases. J gave up 3 bases and V 1 base, and 2 bases lay outside the gene matches. Germline V lookup: CDR1 SEHNR, CDR2 FQNEAQ (reference sequence). The CDR3 runs 14 residues.

The rearrangement links TRBV24-1 to TRBJ2-5; perhaps TRBD1 as D (5 bases). The CDR3 loop spans 13 amino acids. V was cut by 6 bases and J by 1 base, with 8 bases left in between. Per the germline V gene, CDR1 is KGHDR and CDR2 is SFDVKD. The CDR3 bases are TGTGCCACCAGTTGGGGCGGCCAAGAGACCCAGTACTTC. Amino acid sequence: CATSWGGQETQYF.

The rearrangement joins TRBV6-2 or TRBV6-3 to TRBJ2-7, with 10 bases matching TRBD2. Looked up from germline, CDR1 is MNHEY and CDR2 is SVGEGT. The trim removed 2 bases at V and 2 bases at J, leaving 9 bases unmatched. There are 17 residues in the CDR3. Here the CDR3 DNA reads TGTGCCAGCAGTTACCCCAGGACTAGCGGCACCCCCTACGAGCAGTACTTC. This gives the protein CASSYPRTSGTPYEQYF.

The rearrangement links TRBV21-1 to TRBJ2-5; TRBD1, as called in the table, went unchecked against the DNA. TRBV21-1 is a known pseudogene. The CDR3 consists of 15 residues. The CDR3 DNA reads as TGTGCCAGCAGCAAACCGGACAGGTGTCAAGAGACCCAGTACTTC. Its protein is CASSKPDRCQETQYF.

CDR3 residues: CASSSPPQNTEAFF. As DNA, the CDR3 is TGTGCCAGCAGTTCCCCACCGCAGAACACTGAAGCTTTCTTT. V gene TRBV6-2 or TRBV6-3 combines with J gene TRBJ1-1; D unclear. The germline V gene encodes CDR1 MNHEY and CDR2 SVGEGT. Deletions cut 4 bases from V and 1 base from J, with 10 bases between. This CDR3 spans 14 amino acids.

V is TRBV30 and J is TRBJ2-1, with D unresolved. Germline V gene data show CDR1 as GTSNPN and CDR2 as SVGIG (reference sequence). Trimming took off 0 bases at V and 9 bases at J, with 6 bases between the two ends. This CDR3 comprises 11 residues. The CDR3 sequence: CAWSVVFEQFF. CDR3 bases: TGTGCCTGGAGTGTAGTATTTGAGCAGTTCTTC.

The chain has TRBV14 and TRBJ1-1; D is unclear. This CDR3 is built from 13 residues. Trimming took off 0 bases at V and 4 bases at J, with 6 bases between the two ends. CDR1 and CDR2 (germline): SGHDN, FVKESK. The CDR3 nucleotides read TGTGCCAGCAGCCAAGACAGGACCACTGAAGCTTTCTTT. Amino acid sequence: CASSQDRTTEAFF. The variable domain in full, completed from reference TRBV14 and TRBJ1-1, reads EAGVTQFPSHSVIEKGQTVTLRCDPISGHDNLYWYRRVMGKEIKFLLHFVKESKQDESGMPNNRFLAERTGGTYSTLKVQPAELEDSGVYFCASSQDRTTEAFFGQGTRLTVV.

This clone showed up just a few times. The V call is TRBV13, the J call TRBJ1-1; D unresolved. In germline, CDR1 is PRHDT, CDR2 FYEKMQ (reference sequence). The CDR3 runs 15 residues. With 1 base removed from V and 1 base from J, the gap between germline ends came to 10 bases. CDR3 in DNA: TGTGCCAGCAGCTTAGAAATAGGAAGGAACACTGAAGCTTTCTTT. It translates to CASSLEIGRNTEAFF.

DNA for the CDR3: TGTGCCAGCAGCTTAGATGGACCCAACAATGAGCAGTTCTTC. Translated: CASSLDGPNNEQFF. The V call is TRBV7-7, the J call TRBJ2-1; no clear D. The CDR3 runs 14 residues. The V and J ends lost 1 base and 5 bases respectively, with 9 bases between them. Germline V lookup: CDR1 SSHAT, CDR2 FNYEAQ (reference sequence).

The V and J genes are TRBV5-1 and TRBJ1-1; 7 nucleotides match TRBD1. The CDR3 is made up of 14 amino acids. The junction had 9 bases not matched to a gene; V was cut back by 5 bases and J by 5 bases. CDR1 and CDR2 (germline): SGHRS, YFSETQ. This CDR3 reads CASSRQGRGTEAFF. The CDR3 DNA is TGCGCCAGCAGTCGACAGGGTCGCGGGACTGAAGCTTTCTTT.

The V call is TRBV21-1, the J call TRBJ1-1; the tabulated D call, TRBD1, remains unverified against the DNA. TRBV21-1 is recorded as a pseudogene. The length of the CDR3 is 14 residues. The CDR3 DNA is TGTGCCAGCAGCATTCAGGGGGGTAGGGCTGAAGCTTTCTTT. The encoded protein is CASSIQGGRAEAFF.

This rearrangement joins TRBV28 to TRBJ1-2; 10 bases agree with TRBD1. The germline V gene has CDR1 MDHEN and CDR2 SYDVKM. This CDR3 region has 15 residues. V gave up 3 bases and J gave up 4 bases; unmatched junction bases: 5. CDR3 sequence: CASSFGTGVTYGYTF. The DNA of the CDR3 is TGTGCCAGCAGTTTTGGGACAGGGGTCACCTATGGCTACACCTTC.

This chain joins TRBV28 and TRBJ1-4; D is unresolved. Germline V CDR1 and CDR2: MDHEN, SYDVKM. CDR3 size: 11 residues. V lost 6 bases, J lost 4 bases, and 3 bases lay in between. The CDR3 coding sequence is TGTGCCAGCAGCTTTAATGAAAAACTGTTTTTT. It translates to CASSFNEKLFF.

This rearrangement joins TRBV25-1 to TRBJ1-2; possible D gene TRBD1, 6 bases. With 5 bases removed from V and 7 bases from J, the gap between germline ends came to 17 bases. Germline CDR1 and CDR2: MGHDK and SYGVNS. There are 14 residues in the CDR3. CDR3 DNA sequence: TGTGCCAGCAGTAAACCCGGGACATCTCGTGGCTACACCTTC. It is translated as CASSKPGTSRGYTF.

The J gene is TRBJ2-5, the V gene TRBV27; D is perhaps TRBD1 (6 bases). Germline-derived CDR1 and CDR2 are MNHEY and SMNVEV (reference sequence). This CDR3 region has 14 residues. Trimming took off 2 bases at V and 9 bases at J, with 16 bases between the two ends. The CDR3 coding sequence is TGTGCCAGCAGTTTAATGGCAGGGGATAGGGCCCAGTACTTC. This codes for CASSLMAGDRAQYF.

This sequence joins TRBV19 and TRBJ1-5, with 7 bases lining up with TRBD1. This CDR3 is 13 amino acids long. Germline lookup yields CDR1 LNHDA and CDR2 SQIVND (reference sequence). With 6 bases clipped from V and 4 bases from J, the junction kept 3 bases outside the gene matches. In nucleotides, the CDR3 is TGTGCCAGTAGGACAGGGACTAATCAGCCCCAGCATTTT. Translation: CASRTGTNQPQHF.

The chain is built from TRBV6-5 and TRBJ1-1, with D hard to call. Germline V lookup: CDR1 MNHEY, CDR2 SVGAGI. V was clipped by 1 base and J by 1 base, with 10 bases between them. CDR3 size: 15 residues. The DNA of the CDR3 is TGTGCCAGCAGTTACTTCTACCGGGAGAACACTGAAGCTTTCTTT. Translated, it gives CASSYFYRENTEAFF.